The 8 T cell receptor beta chains presented below share a single source sample, sequenced in a study of T cells in localized non-small cell lung cancer. The data were produced by immunoSEQ multiplex PCR, yet TCRdb's version contains in-frame clones alone and is incomplete. The repertoire holds some 52,000 clones, with 75% to 90% as singletons. Sequencing was performed on peripheral blood, taken before any cancer treatment. Receptors were obtained from a male donor older than 55 with stage III squamous cell lung carcinoma.

The chain joins TRBV6-1 to TRBJ1-2; TRBD1 matches at 7 bases. The germline gives CDR1 MNHNS, CDR2 SASEGT. Trimming cost V 4 bases and J 4 bases; bases outside gene matches: 6. The CDR3 sequence is 14 residues long. CDR3: CASSGTTGLYGYTF. The CDR3, as DNA: TGTGCCAGCAGTGGAACGACAGGGCTCTATGGCTACACCTTC.

The rearrangement joins TRBV7-2 to TRBJ2-5, with 7 positions matching TRBD2. The germline CDR1 and CDR2 sequences are SGHTA and FQGNSA. With 5 bases clipped from V and 9 bases from J, the junction kept 3 bases outside the gene matches. The CDR3 is 11 amino acids. CDR3 in DNA: TGTGCCAGCAGCGCTGGGGGGGCCCAGTACTTC. It specifies CASSAGGAQYF.

This clone was seen just once. The chain joins TRBV27 to TRBJ1-5, with TRBD1 as a possible D gene (5 bases). Trimming removed 3 bases from V and 10 bases from J, with 16 bases in between. CDR1 and CDR2 (germline): MNHEY, SMNVEV (reference sequence). CDR3 length: 14 residues. The CDR3 loop is CASSFSRGASPQHF. CDR3 DNA sequence: TGTGCCAGCAGTTTCTCGAGGGGCGCATCCCCCCAGCATTTT.

The rearrangement links TRBV19 to TRBJ2-7; maybe TRBD2 (5 bases). Germline-derived CDR1 and CDR2 are LNHDA and SQIVND (reference sequence). Trimming pared 5 bases from V and 7 bases from J, leaving 15 bases between. The length of the CDR3 is 13 residues. The CDR3 sequence is CASSLVRTGEQYF. CDR3 nucleotides: TGTGCCAGTAGTCTAGTCCGAACGGGAGAGCAGTACTTC.

Comments on this clone: Relative to the germline gene, one junction end is altered; a read error may explain this. This chain links TRBV19 with TRBJ2-3; no definite D call. Per germline, CDR1 LNHDA and CDR2 SQIVND (reference sequence). This CDR3 has 12 residues. CDR3 region: CASSNSKDTQYF. The CDR3 coding sequence is TGTGCCAGTAGTAATAGCAAAGATACGCAGTATTTT.

This chain's CDR3 is CASRGRLYGGYTF. CDR3 coding DNA: TGTGCCAGTAGGGGACGTCTCTATGGGGGCTACACCTTC. This chain connects TRBV19 to TRBJ1-2; TRBD1 is a possible D gene (5 bases). CDR1 is LNHDA and CDR2 is SQIVND in the germline V gene (reference sequence). V dropped 6 bases and J dropped 8 bases, with 16 bases sitting between them. CDR3 size: 13 residues.

This chain links TRBV19 with TRBJ2-7; TRBD2 matches 8 bases. CDR3 length: 14 residues. V lost 7 bases, J lost 8 bases, and 13 bases stayed unmatched. CDR1 and CDR2 from the germline V gene are LNHDA and SQIVND (reference sequence). Written as DNA, the CDR3 is TGTGCCAGTATGGGGAGCGGGAGAGCCCCTAAGCAGTACTTC. It translates to CASMGSGRAPKQYF.

The V and J genes are TRBV4-3 and TRBJ2-3; D is possibly TRBD1 (5 bases). The length of the CDR3 is 15 residues. V dropped 1 base and J dropped 2 bases, with 10 bases sitting between them. Germline V gene data show CDR1 as LGHNA and CDR2 as YSLEER. The chain's CDR3 is CASSQGSTDTDTQYF. As DNA, the CDR3 is TGCGCCAGCAGCCAAGGGTCGACAGACACAGATACGCAGTATTTT.